This TCR beta chain comes out of a study of blood T cells in healthy people across ages. A second about 7 to 12 cycle PCR used barcoded and J-beta primers. TCRdb reanalysed the 5' RACE reads using MiXCR and keeps one entry per CDR3 protein. The table shows approximately 790,000 distinct CDR3 sequences, with less than 80% occurring only once. The CDR3 loop spans 15 amino acids. Germline V lookup: CDR1 ENHRY, CDR2 SYGVKD. V lost 7 bases to trimming and J lost 2 bases; unmatched junction nucleotides: 5. The chain has TRBV10-3 and TRBJ2-6; 7 bases fit TRBD2. This TCR was recovered from a man aged 25-45 years in good health. Sequenced: blood. In nucleotides, the CDR3 is TGTGCCATCACCCTAGGGACTACTGGGGCCAACGTCCTGACTTTC. Translated: CAITLGTTGANVLTF.